These 32 T cell receptor beta chains originate from one sample sequenced in a study of CD8+ T cells in alopecia areata. Investigators isolated RNA and reverse transcribed it into cDNA to act as the sequencing template. The data were produced by immunoSEQ multiplex PCR, yet TCRdb's version contains in-frame clones alone and is incomplete. The sample lists fewer than 2,000 clones, 65% to 85% occurring once. Treatment here: oral pan-JAK inhibitor, 5-10 mg twice daily. Samples from alopecia areata patients were lesional scalp punch biopsies and peripheral blood. The sequences come from skin, collected around week 46, from a patient treated with tofacitinib. The receptors were gathered from a human donor with alopecia areata.

The CDR3 bases are TGTGCCAGCAGCGCTCCCTTCATGGGGAACTATGGCTACACCTTC. Translation gives CASSAPFMGNYGYTF. The rearrangement uses TRBV11-2 and TRBJ1-2; D is undetermined. The CDR3 loop spans 15 amino acids. Trimming left V 5 bases short and J 2 bases short, with 15 bases between. Germline V CDR1 and CDR2: SGHAT, FQNNGV. The full variable domain, its missing parts supplied by reference TRBV11-2 and TRBJ1-2, is EAGVAQSPRYKIIEKRQSVAFWCNPISGHATLYWYQQILGQGPKLLIQFQNNGVVDDSQLPKDRFSAERLKGVDSTLKIQPAKLEDSAVYLCASSAPFMGNYGYTFGSGTRLTVV.

The chain joins TRBV19 to TRBJ1-5, with 8 bases lining up with TRBD1. Trimming removed 8 bases from V and 4 bases from J; junction bases left unmatched: 7. The CDR3 spans 14 residues. CDR1 is LNHDA and CDR2 is SQIVND in the germline V gene (reference sequence). CDR3 sequence reads: CASDGQGANQPQHF. CDR3 bases: TGTGCCAGTGACGGACAGGGTGCAAATCAGCCCCAGCATTTT.

This clone has only a few counts. This chain links TRBV25-1 with TRBJ2-7; TRBD2 aligns across 14 bases. The CDR3 has 15 residues. The germline CDR1 and CDR2 sequences are MGHDK and SYGVNS. V trimming: 6 bases; J trimming: 8 bases; junction bases outside the gene matches: 9. The chain's CDR3 is CASRVTSGGALKQYF. The CDR3 region has the DNA TGTGCCAGCAGGGTGACTAGCGGGGGGGCCTTGAAGCAGTACTTC.

The chain has TRBV7-9 and TRBJ2-2; a weak D match, TRBD1 (6 bases). The CDR3 consists of 16 residues. The V end was cut by 1 base, the J end by 3 bases, with 12 bases between. Germline V CDR1 and CDR2: SEHNR, FQNEAQ (reference sequence). DNA of the CDR3: TGTGCCAGCAGCTTAGACTGGCCAGGGGACACCGGGGAGCTGTTTTTT. Translating it yields CASSLDWPGDTGELFF.

The rearrangement links TRBV5-6 to TRBJ2-3, with TRBD2 matching 8 bases. J gave up 4 bases and V 0 bases, and 7 bases lay outside the gene matches. Germline V gives CDR1 SGHDT, CDR2 YYEEEE. The CDR3 consists of 16 residues. This CDR3 reads CASSLASGGNPDTQYF. The CDR3 nucleotides are TGTGCCAGCAGCTTGGCGAGCGGGGGTAATCCAGATACGCAGTATTTT.

This clone was observed a handful of times. V usage is TRBV29-1 and J usage is TRBJ2-7, with TRBD1 matching over 11 bases. V shed 5 bases and J 3 bases; nucleotides not matched to a gene: 3. The CDR3 covers 13 residues. From germline, CDR1 is SQVTM and CDR2 ANQGSEA. Here the CDR3 reads CSVRTGGNYEQYF. The CDR3 DNA sequence: TGCAGCGTTCGGACAGGGGGCAACTACGAGCAGTACTTC.

This chain links TRBV7-8 with TRBJ1-4; D call uncertain. Trimming cost V 3 bases and J 0 bases, with 11 bases left between them. The germline V gene encodes CDR1 SGHVS and CDR2 FQNEAQ. This CDR3 region has 16 residues. Here the CDR3 reads CASSLSPGATNEKLFF. CDR3 coding DNA: TGTGCCAGCAGCTTGAGCCCTGGAGCAACTAATGAAAAACTGTTTTTT.

The V call is TRBV19, the J call TRBJ2-7, with 8 bases aligning to TRBD1. The germline V gene has CDR1 LNHDA and CDR2 SQIVND (reference sequence). CDR3 length equals 18 residues. V lost 4 bases to trimming and J lost 3 bases; unmatched junction nucleotides: 17. DNA for the CDR3: TGTGCCAGTAGTACGCCTGGCATTGTGGCAGGGGGCTTCTACGAGCAGTACTTC. Its translation: CASSTPGIVAGGFYEQYF.

The V call is TRBV29-1, the J call TRBJ1-1, with 9 bases lining up with TRBD1. CDR1 and CDR2 (germline): SQVTM, ANQGSEA. J lost 5 bases, V lost 6 bases, and 7 bases had no gene match. CDR3 size: 13 residues. The CDR3 DNA is TGCAGCGTGGACAGGGGATCCGGAACTGAAGCTTTCTTT. Translated: CSVDRGSGTEAFF.

The genes are TRBV5-8 and TRBJ1-1; D call uncertain. The germline V gene has CDR1 SGHTS and CDR2 YDEGEE. V lost 2 bases and J lost 5, with 13 bases in between. The CDR3 length is 14 residues. This CDR3 reads CASSLRRAGTEAFF. Written as DNA, the CDR3 is TGTGCCAGCAGCTTAAGACGGGCCGGGACTGAAGCTTTCTTT.

The chain is built from TRBV5-6 and TRBJ2-7; D uncertain. The V gene's germline CDR1 is SGHDT and CDR2 YYEEEE. The CDR3 runs 17 residues. The V gene lost 4 bases and the J gene lost 2 bases, with 22 bases spanning the gap. The CDR3 sequence is CASSTRKGRRMPYEQYF. Written as DNA, the CDR3 is TGTGCCAGCAGCACCCGGAAAGGGCGACGTATGCCCTACGAGCAGTACTTC. Based on the CDR3 plus reference TRBV5-6 and TRBJ2-7, the full variable domain is DAGVTQSPTHLIKTRGQQVTLRCSPKSGHDTVSWYQQALGQGPQFIFQYYEEEERQRGNFPDRFSGHQFPNYSSELNVNALLLGDSALYLCASSTRKGRRMPYEQYFGPGTRLTVT.

The J gene is TRBJ2-1, the V gene TRBV7-3; tentative D call: TRBD2 (6 bases). Trimming cost V 4 bases and J 1 base, with 14 bases left between them. This CDR3 contains 16 residues. CDR1 and CDR2 (germline): SGHTA, FQGTGA. CDR3 nucleotides: TGTGCCAGCAGCTCTCTTAGCGGAATGTCCTACAATGAGCAGTTCTTC. This sequence encodes CASSSLSGMSYNEQFF.

This sequence joins TRBV2 and TRBJ2-3; a weak D match, TRBD2 (5 bases). CDR1 and CDR2 from the germline V gene are SNHLY and FYNNEI. The V end was cut by 7 bases, the J end by 2 bases, with 13 bases between. This CDR3 comprises 14 residues. The CDR3 sequence is CASTTGNYTDTQYF. The CDR3 DNA reads TGTGCCAGCACTACGGGGAATTACACAGATACGCAGTATTTT.

This chain connects TRBV18 to TRBJ2-2; perhaps TRBD1 as D (6 bases). V dropped 4 bases and J dropped 1 base, with 7 bases sitting between them. The CDR3 has 14 residues. Germline CDR1 and CDR2: KGHSH and LQKENI. CDR3 bases: TGTGCCAGCTCACTGACAGGGAACACCGGGGAGCTGTTTTTT. Encoded protein: CASSLTGNTGELFF. Full variable domain (outside the CDR3, taken from reference TRBV18 and TRBJ2-2): NAGVMQNPRHLVRRRGQEARLRCSPMKGHSHVYWYRQLPEEGLKFMVYLQKENIIDESGMPKERFSAEFPKEGPSILRIQQVVRGDSAAYFCASSLTGNTGELFFGEGSRLTVL.

This clone appeared a single time. CDR3 region: CASSRMNTEAFF. DNA for the CDR3: TGTGCCAGTTCCCGCATGAACACTGAAGCTTTCTTT. The chain recombines TRBV2 with TRBJ1-1; the D is unclear. Trimming cost V 9 bases and J 0 bases, with 8 bases left between them. The CDR3 runs to 12 residues. The germline CDR1 and CDR2 sequences are SNHLY and FYNNEI.

Written as DNA, the CDR3 is TGTGCCAGCACCACCGGAGACTGGCGCACAGATACGCAGTATTTT. This gives the protein CASTTGDWRTDTQYF. The chain is built from TRBV7-2 and TRBJ2-3; D is unclear. Looked up from germline, CDR1 is SGHTA and CDR2 is FQGNSA. Trimming cost V 7 bases and J 1 base, with 15 bases left between them. The CDR3 extends over 15 amino acids.

This clone was counted between two and nine times. This chain uses TRBV19 with TRBJ2-1; 8 nucleotides agree with TRBD2. The V gene's germline CDR1 is LNHDA and CDR2 SQIVND (reference sequence). The CDR3 consists of 14 residues. J gave up 6 bases and V 5 bases, and 6 bases lay outside the gene matches. The CDR3 DNA sequence: TGTGCCAGTAGTCCCCGGACTAGCATCAATGAGCAGTTCTTC. Translating gives CASSPRTSINEQFF.

This chain links TRBV2 with TRBJ2-1; 16 nucleotides line up with TRBD2. V lost 4 bases and J lost 8; bases outside the gene matches: 5. Germline lookup yields CDR1 SNHLY and CDR2 FYNNEI. The CDR3 spans 16 residues. The CDR3 is CASSAGLAGGQDEQFF. DNA of the CDR3: TGTGCCAGCAGTGCGGGACTAGCGGGGGGGCAGGATGAGCAGTTCTTC.

This rearrangement joins TRBV4-2 to TRBJ2-7; D is possibly TRBD1 or TRBD2 (6 bases each). The V gene lost 0 bases and the J gene lost 4 bases, with 16 bases spanning the gap. CDR3 size: 16 residues. Germline values: CDR1 LGHNA, CDR2 YNFKEQ. This CDR3 is CASSQDLPGAAYEQYF. CDR3 coding DNA: TGTGCCAGCAGCCAAGATCTACCGGGGGCCGCTTACGAGCAGTACTTC.

The CDR3 nucleotides read TGTGCCATCAGTGAGGGGCAGGGACAGCCCCAGCATTTT. Protein: CAISEGQGQPQHF. The chain carries TRBV10-3 and TRBJ1-5; D perhaps matches TRBD1 (5 bases). The CDR3 has 13 amino acids. Germline lookup yields CDR1 ENHRY and CDR2 SYGVKD. V was pared by 2 bases and J by 7 bases, with 9 bases between.

The rearrangement links TRBV19 to TRBJ2-7; tentatively, D is TRBD2 (7 bases). Per germline, CDR1 LNHDA and CDR2 SQIVND (reference sequence). V was shortened by 3 bases and J by 2 bases, with 17 bases between the two germline ends. CDR3 length: 16 residues. The CDR3 spells CASSITSRGGAYEQYF. DNA of the CDR3: TGTGCCAGTAGTATCACCTCGAGGGGGGGAGCCTACGAGCAGTACTTC.

This clone occurred a few times. The V gene is TRBV28, the J gene TRBJ2-1; tentatively, D is TRBD1 or TRBD2 (5 bases each). V was clipped by 8 bases and J by 9 bases, with 14 bases between them. The CDR3 extends over 12 amino acids. Germline V gene lookup returns CDR1 MDHEN and CDR2 SYDVKM. The CDR3 DNA sequence: TGTGCCAGCTGCCTTTTGGGGGTTGAGCAGTTCTTC. This encodes CASCLLGVEQFF.

Concerning this clone: This CDR3 is also generated by other DNA sequences in the sample. The J gene is TRBJ2-3, the V gene TRBV7-2, with 8 nucleotides matching TRBD2. This CDR3 spans 16 amino acids. J lost 0 bases, V lost 5 bases, and 7 bases had no gene match. The germline gives CDR1 SGHTA, CDR2 FQGNSA. CDR3 DNA: TGTGCCAGCAGCCGCAGTAGCGGGGTTAGCACAGATACGCAGTATTTT. Translated: CASSRSSGVSTDTQYF.

CDR3 loop: CASSQGSGGRLSEQYF. For the CDR3, the DNA is TGCGCCAGCAGCCAAGGTTCGGGGGGCCGGTTATCCGAGCAGTACTTC. The chain couples TRBV4-3 to TRBJ2-7, with a weak D call TRBD2 (7 bases). The V gene lost 1 base and the J gene lost 6 bases, with 19 bases spanning the gap. The CDR3 extends over 16 amino acids. CDR1 is LGHNA and CDR2 is YSLEER in the germline V gene.

The V gene is TRBV6-1, the J gene TRBJ1-2; unclear D gene. The length of the CDR3 is 12 residues. Trimming took off 7 bases at V and 2 bases at J, with 8 bases between the two ends. Per germline, CDR1 MNHNS and CDR2 SASEGT. The chain's CDR3 is CASIGRNYGYTF. For the CDR3, the DNA is TGTGCCAGCATCGGACGGAACTATGGCTACACCTTC.

This clone was observed a few times. The gene calls are TRBV5-1 and TRBJ2-1, with 7 bases matching TRBD2. CDR3 length: 14 residues. Per germline, CDR1 SGHRS and CDR2 YFSETQ. The junction had 6 bases not matched to a gene; V was cut back by 4 bases and J by 5 bases. Written as DNA, the CDR3 is TGCGCCAGCAGCCTGCTGGGGACTAACAATGAGCAGTTCTTC. Amino acids: CASSLLGTNNEQFF.

V usage is TRBV5-4 and J usage is TRBJ2-2; 11 bases are a match to TRBD2. Losses at the gene ends were 4 bases for V and 0 bases for J; bases not matched to a gene: 8. In germline, CDR1 is SGHNT, CDR2 YYREEE (reference sequence). This CDR3 has 18 amino acids. The CDR3 DNA is TGTGCCAGCAGCCTCGGAACTAGCGGGGGCCCGAACACCGGGGAGCTGTTTTTT. It specifies CASSLGTSGGPNTGELFF.

This clone was counted only a few times. The chain employs TRBV5-1 and TRBJ2-1; tentative D call: TRBD2 (7 bases). V was trimmed by 4 bases and J by 6 bases, leaving 14 bases between them. This CDR3 contains 14 residues. Germline CDR1 and CDR2: SGHRS and YFSETQ. The CDR3 nucleotides read TGCGCCAGCAGCAAGGCGGGGGCTTTCAATGAGCAGTTCTTC. This sequence encodes CASSKAGAFNEQFF.

The table lists this clone with a count of one. The chain carries TRBV4-1 and TRBJ1-1; D perhaps matches TRBD1 (5 bases). V was cut by 5 bases and J by 7 bases, with 17 bases left in between. The CDR3 has 14 residues. CDR1 is MGHRA and CDR2 is YSYEKL in the germline V gene. The CDR3 DNA reads TGCGCCAGCAGCAAGTGGGCCAGGGAAGATGAAGCTTTCTTT. Translating it yields CASSKWAREDEAFF.

This clone came up a few times. V usage is TRBV23-1 and J usage is TRBJ1-5; a weak D match, TRBD1 (6 bases). TRBV23-1 is recorded as an ORF, its role being uncertain. CDR3 length: 21 amino acids. The V gene lost 4 bases and the J gene lost 0 bases, with 28 bases spanning the gap. As DNA, the CDR3 is TGCGCCAGCAGTCTAGAGGAACAGGGACCGCTGGGGGGGGGTAGCAATCAGCCCCAGCATTTT. Translating gives CASSLEEQGPLGGGSNQPQHF.

The V and J genes are TRBV6-4 and TRBJ2-1; 9 bases fit TRBD1. The CDR3 consists of 16 residues. V lost 3 bases, J lost 3 bases, and 6 bases stayed unmatched. From germline, CDR1 is MRHNA and CDR2 SNTAGT. Here the CDR3 DNA reads TGTGCCAGCAGTGAGAAGGAGGGACAGGGCTACAATGAGCAGTTCTTC. Translation: CASSEKEGQGYNEQFF.

V usage is TRBV20-1 and J usage is TRBJ1-1; D not certain. From germline, CDR1 is DFQATT and CDR2 SNEGSKA (reference sequence). CDR3 length: 11 amino acids. V lost 3 bases to trimming and J lost 4 bases, with 6 bases between them. The CDR3 DNA reads as TGCAGTGCTAGGGAAGGCACTGAAGCTTTCTTT. It is translated as CSAREGTEAFF.